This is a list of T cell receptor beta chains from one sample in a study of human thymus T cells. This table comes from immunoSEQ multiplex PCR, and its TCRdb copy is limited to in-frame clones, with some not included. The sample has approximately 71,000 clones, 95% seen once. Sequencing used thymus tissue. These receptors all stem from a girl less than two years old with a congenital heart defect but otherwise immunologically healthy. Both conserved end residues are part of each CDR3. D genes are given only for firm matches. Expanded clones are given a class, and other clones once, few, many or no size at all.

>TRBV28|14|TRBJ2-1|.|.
TGTGCCAGCAGTTTTTCGGGAGAGGACAATGAGCAGTTCTTC
CASSFSGEDNEQFF
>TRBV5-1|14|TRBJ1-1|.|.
TGCGCCAGCAGCCGACGGGACACGAACACTGAAGCTTTCTTT
CASSRRDTNTEAFF
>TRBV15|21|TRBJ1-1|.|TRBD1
TGTGCCACCAGCGCCCACCTTCGCGACAGGGCGATCCCCCACAGGGAGACTGAAGCTTTCTTT
CATSAHLRDRAIPHRETEAFF
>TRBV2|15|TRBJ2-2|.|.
TGTGCCAGCAGTGAAGCGCTTGGTGGACCCCCGGTGCTGTTTTTT
CASSEALGGPPVLFF
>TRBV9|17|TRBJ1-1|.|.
TGTGCCAGCAGCGTAGCAGGGAAAGATACGAGGGGCACTGAAGCTTTCTTT
CASSVAGKDTRGTEAFF
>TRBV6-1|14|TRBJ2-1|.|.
TGTGCCAGCAGTGGGGCGACCGGGGGCAATGAGCAGTTCTTC
CASSGATGGNEQFF
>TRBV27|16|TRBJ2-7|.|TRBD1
TGTGCCAGCAGTGGAAAAACTTGGGACAGCCACTACGAGCAGTACTTC
CASSGKTWDSHYEQYF
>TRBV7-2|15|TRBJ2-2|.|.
TGTGCCAGCAGCTTAACGGGATGGAACACCGGGGAGCTGTTTTTT
CASSLTGWNTGELFF
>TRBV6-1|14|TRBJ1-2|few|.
TGTGCCAGCAGCGCGACGGGTGCCGACTATGGCTACACCTTC
CASSATGADYGYTF
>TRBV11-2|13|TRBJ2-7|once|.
TGTGCCAGCAGCTTAAAGGGGTTCTACGAGCAGTACTTC
CASSLKGFYEQYF
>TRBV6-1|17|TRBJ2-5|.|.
TGTGCCAGCAGTGAAAACCCCCCTCGAGGGTCACGGGAGACCCAGTACTTC
CASSENPPRGSRETQYF
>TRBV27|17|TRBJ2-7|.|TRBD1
TGTGCCAGCAGTTTAGGTTCCCGACAGGGGAGCCCCTACGAGCAGTACTTC
CASSLGSRQGSPYEQYF
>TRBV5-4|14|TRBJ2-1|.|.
TGTGCCAGCAGCTCAACAGACTGGATCAATGAGCAGTTCTTC
CASSSTDWINEQFF
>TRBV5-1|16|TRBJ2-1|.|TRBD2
TGCGCCAGCAGCTTGGGGCTAGCGGGAGAGTACAATGAGCAGTTCTTC
CASSLGLAGEYNEQFF
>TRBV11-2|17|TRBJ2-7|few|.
TGTGCCAGCAGCTTAGCTTTGCCCCCCCGGGATCATTACGAGCAGTACTTC
CASSLALPPRDHYEQYF
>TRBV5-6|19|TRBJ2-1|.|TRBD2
TGTGCCAGCAGCTGGTGGGTGTGGGGACTAGCGGAGATCCGAGATGAGCAGTTCTTC
CASSWWVWGLAEIRDEQFF
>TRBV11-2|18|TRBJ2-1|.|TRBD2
TGTGCCAGCAGCCCTCCGGGTCGCGGGGGGCATTCCTACAATGAGCAGTTCTTC
CASSPPGRGGHSYNEQFF
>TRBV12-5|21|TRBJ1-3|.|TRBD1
TGTGCTAGTGGTTTAACCTCGACAAAGGGGGCACTTTTATTACCTGAAAACACCATATATTTT
CASGLTSTKGALLLPENTIYF
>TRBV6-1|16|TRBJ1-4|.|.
TGTGCCAGCAGTGACGACCTACAGGGCTCTAATGAAAAACTGTTTTTT
CASSDDLQGSNEKLFF
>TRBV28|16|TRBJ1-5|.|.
TGTGCCAGCAATGGCCAGGGCCGGGGAGGCAATCAGCCCCAGCATTTT
CASNGQGRGGNQPQHF
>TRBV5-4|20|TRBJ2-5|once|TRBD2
TGTGCCCCCGAGGCCGGGACAGGGAGACTAGCGGGAGGGGAGCAAGAGACCCAGTACTTC
CAPEAGTGRLAGGEQETQYF
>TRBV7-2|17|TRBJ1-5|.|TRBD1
TGTGCCAGCAGCATCTACCAGGACAGGGCAACCAATCAGCCCCAGCATTTT
CASSIYQDRATNQPQHF
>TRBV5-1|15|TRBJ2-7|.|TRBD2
TGCGCCAGCAGCATCCTGGGACTAGCCGATTACGAGCAGTACTTC
CASSILGLADYEQYF
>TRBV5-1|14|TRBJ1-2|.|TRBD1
TGCGCCAGCAGCTTGGTTCACAGGGGGAGTGGCTACACCTTC
CASSLVHRGSGYTF
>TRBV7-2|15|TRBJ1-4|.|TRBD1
TGTGCCAGCAGCGTCCGGGACAGGGGGAATGAAAAACTGTTTTTT
CASSVRDRGNEKLFF
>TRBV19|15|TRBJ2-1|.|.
TGTGCCAGTAGTAAGCTCCGGGACTCCTACAATGAGCAGTTCTTC
CASSKLRDSYNEQFF
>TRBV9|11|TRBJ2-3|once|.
TGTGCCAGCGGGTGGGAAGATACGCAGTATTTT
CASGWEDTQYF
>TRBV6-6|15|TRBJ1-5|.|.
TGTGCCAGCAGTTTGGACTCCAGTAGCAATCAGCCCCAGCATTTT
CASSLDSSSNQPQHF
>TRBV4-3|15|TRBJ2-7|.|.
TGCGCCAGCAGCCAAGAAACCAGCGGCCCCTACGAGCAGTACTTC
CASSQETSGPYEQYF
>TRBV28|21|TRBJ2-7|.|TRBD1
TGTGCCAGCAGTTCATCTTCCCATCAGGGTTGGGCGAGGGACAGGGGCCACGAGCAGTACTTC
CASSSSSHQGWARDRGHEQYF
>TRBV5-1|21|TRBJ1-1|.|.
TGCGCCAGCAGCTTTAACCCCATCCTCCAAAAGGGGTCGACGGTAAACACTGAAGCTTTCTTT
CASSFNPILQKGSTVNTEAFF
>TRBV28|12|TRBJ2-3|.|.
TGTGGTAGCGGTTTCCCGGGGGATACGCAGTATTTT
CGSGFPGDTQYF
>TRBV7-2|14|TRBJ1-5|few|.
TGTGCCAGCAGCCCGGCCCCAGGGCATCAGCCCCAGCATTTT
CASSPAPGHQPQHF
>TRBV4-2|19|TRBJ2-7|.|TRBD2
TGTGCCAGCAGCCAAGATCGACTAGCGGGAGAAGAGGGGGTTTACGAGCAGTACTTC
CASSQDRLAGEEGVYEQYF
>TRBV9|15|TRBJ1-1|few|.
TGTGCCAGCAGCGTAGCCTCAGGGCCAAACACTGAAGCTTTCTTT
CASSVASGPNTEAFF
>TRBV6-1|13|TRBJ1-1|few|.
TGTGCCAGCAGTGGCGAACCGAACACTGAAGCTTTCTTT
CASSGEPNTEAFF
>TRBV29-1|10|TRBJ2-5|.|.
TGCAGCTTCTGGGTGGAGACCCAGTACTTC
CSFWVETQYF
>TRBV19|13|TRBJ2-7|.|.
TGTGCCAGTTCCGCCGGCAGGGCTTGCGAGCAGTACTTC
CASSAGRACEQYF
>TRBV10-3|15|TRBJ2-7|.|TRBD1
TGTGCCATCACTCCAGGACAGGGCCTATCCTACGAGCAGTACTTC
CAITPGQGLSYEQYF
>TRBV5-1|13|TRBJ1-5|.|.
TGCGCCAGCAGCTTAGATAGCAATCAGCCCCAGCATTTT
CASSLDSNQPQHF